These 3 T cell receptor beta chains came from one sample sequenced in a study of T cell clonality in common variable immunodeficiency. The repertoire was sequenced with immunoSEQ multiplex PCR; TCRdb's copy has only in-frame clones and lacks some. The table lists about 43,000 clones, with no singletons. Sequenced: peripheral blood mononuclear cells. The receptors derive from a person between 18 and 75 years old in good health.

In its sample, this clone was seen many times. The read stops 3 residues short of the end of the CDR3; the missing end is completed from the germline J gene. The gene calls are TRBV5-1 and TRBJ1-4; 7 nucleotides match TRBD1. V shed 0 bases and J 6 bases; nucleotides not matched to a gene: 2. This CDR3 contains 14 residues. Germline V lookup: CDR1 SGHRS, CDR2 YFSETQ. The DNA read from the CDR3 is TGCGCCAGCAGCTTGGGACAGGGCCATGAAAAA. Translation gives CASSLGQGHEK. In full, the CDR3 reads CASSLGQGHEKLFF.

At least ten counts were recorded for this clone. The read comes to an end 3 residues before the CDR3 does, leaving the germline J gene to fill in the end. J is TRBJ1-1 and V is TRBV5-6; no definite D call. Germline CDR1 and CDR2: SGHDT and YYEEEE. The CDR3 covers 13 residues. CDR3 DNA, as far as it was read: TGTGCCAGCAGCTTGTGGGCAGACGATTGG. Translated: CASSLWADDW. The entire CDR3 protein reads CASSLWADDWAFF.

This clone was recorded many times. The CDR3 end falls 3 residues outside the read, so it is completed with the germline J gene. The chain recombines TRBV18 with TRBJ2-5, with D perhaps matching TRBD1 or TRBD2 (6 bases each). Germline CDR1 reads KGHSH; CDR2 reads LQKENI. The germline V and J ends were trimmed by 5 bases and 5 bases, with 18 bases remaining between them. The CDR3 is 15 amino acids. CDR3 DNA, as far as it was read: TGTGCCAGCTCATCCTCGGAGGGGCAGGGGGAGACC. Amino acid sequence: CASSSSEGQGET. The CDR3 in its entirety is CASSSSEGQGETQYF.